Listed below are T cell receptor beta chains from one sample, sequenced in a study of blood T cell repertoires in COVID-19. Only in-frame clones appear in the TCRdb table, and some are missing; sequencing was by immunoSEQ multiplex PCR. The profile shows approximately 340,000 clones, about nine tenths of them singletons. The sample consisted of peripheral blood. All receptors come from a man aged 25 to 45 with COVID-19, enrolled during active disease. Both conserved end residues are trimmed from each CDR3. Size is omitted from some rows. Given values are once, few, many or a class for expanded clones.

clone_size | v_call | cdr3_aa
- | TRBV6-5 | ASLRGLSSYEQY
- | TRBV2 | ASNFRGGTGELF
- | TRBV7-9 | ASSPRGGVDGYT
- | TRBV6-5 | ASSYLGSHEAF
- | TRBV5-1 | ASSLSTGLSYEQY
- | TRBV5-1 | ASSLGTGFVGEQY
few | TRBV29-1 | SGKTGGRNTIY
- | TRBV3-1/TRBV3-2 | ASSQDHQGANYGYT
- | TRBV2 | ASSRLAGAEEQY
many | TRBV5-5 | ASSLGSSTNVLT
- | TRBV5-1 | ASSLRQASYEQY
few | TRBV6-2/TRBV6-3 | ASGRGAGGNGELF
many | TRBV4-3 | ASSQAGGSEQY
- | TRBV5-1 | ASKGQNTGELF
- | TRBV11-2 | ASSPHGTGSRFSPLH
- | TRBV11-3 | ASSLRGTPYNEQF
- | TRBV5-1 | ASSLLGANTEAF
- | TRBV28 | ASKGGEKANYGYT
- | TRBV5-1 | ASSLGAQLGTEAF
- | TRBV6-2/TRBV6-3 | ASSYSSSGGATDTQY
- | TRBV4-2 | ASSQDGTGLNTEAF
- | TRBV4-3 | ASSQDQQGHQPQH
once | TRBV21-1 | ASSKSGRPNYGYT
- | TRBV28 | ASNSGSSYNEQF
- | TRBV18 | ASSPPFSGGAKNEQF
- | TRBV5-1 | ASSFPPGGRAYNEQF
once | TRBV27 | ASSIRVGQETQY